This record covers a single T cell receptor beta chain. Per the germline V gene, CDR1 is SGHTA and CDR2 is FQGTGA. The CDR3 runs to 14 residues. Trimming cost V 2 bases and J 10 bases; bases outside gene matches: 7. This sample was taken from a study of cytomegalovirus exposure and HLA in healthy donors. Data came from immunoSEQ multiplex PCR; TCRdb stores just in-frame clones and leaves some out. The sample lists some 65,000 clones, 90% to 95% occurring once. The donors were part of the validation cohort, which consisted of 120 subjects and was separate from the first cohort of 666 subjects. This sequence originates from a man aged 18 to 30 in good health and CMV-seropositive. V gene TRBV7-3 combines with J gene TRBJ2-1, with 8 nucleotides matching TRBD1. The specimen sequenced was PBMCs. The CDR3 reads CASSLPRQGNEQFF. The CDR3 DNA reads TGTGCCAGCAGCTTACCCCGACAGGGGAACGAGCAGTTCTTC.